This T cell receptor (beta chain) came from a study of T cell changes during pregnancy in multiple sclerosis. Libraries were prepared by immunoSEQ multiplex PCR; TCRdb keeps only in-frame clonotypes and omits some of them. Of roughly 14,000 clones in the sample, 70% to 90% were seen once. This CDR3 comprises 17 residues. Germline V gene sequence: CDR1 SGDLS, CDR2 YYNGEE. Trimming removed 3 bases at V and 0 bases at J, with 16 bases between. The starting material was CD8+ T cells from peripheral blood mononuclear cells, obtained in the first trimester of pregnancy. The J gene is TRBJ1-3, the V gene TRBV9; no clear D. The receptor comes from a female donor with multiple sclerosis, enrolled in a pregnancy study. The DNA of the CDR3 is TGTGCCAGCAGCGGGGCATCGGCAGTGCCCTCTGGAAACACCATATATTTT. Protein sequence: CASSGASAVPSGNTIYF.